This section outlines one TCR beta chain sequence together with its context. This entry belongs to a study of T cells in Graves' hyperthyroidism and ophthalmopathy. What was amplified from RNA transcripts were TCR beta CDR3 regions. The HTBI primer set was used in a first-round RT-PCR of the TCR CDR3. TCRdb ran MiXCR on the multiplex PCR reads and lists one entry per CDR3 protein. Found here are nearly 750,000 distinct CDR3 sequences, approximately 36% of them singletons; the top ten hold around 30%. Absence of ophthalmopathy progression within 18 months defined stable Graves' hyperthyroidism. The specimen was blood. This receptor was obtained from a woman aged 35 to 49 with Graves' hyperthyroidism.

The CDR3 loop reads CASSLMVSRVRNTEAFF. The CDR3 DNA reads TGTGCCAGCAGCTTAATGGTGAGCAGGGTCCGGAACACTGAAGCTTTCTTT. The V call is TRBV7-8, the J call TRBJ1-1; possibly TRBD1 for D (5 bases). Between the trimmed V and J ends, which lost 2 bases and 1 base, there was a span of 17 bases. CDR1 and CDR2 from the germline V gene are SGHVS and FQNEAQ. This CDR3 contains 17 residues.